The 2 T cell receptor beta chains listed next were all sequenced from one sample in a study of cytotoxic CD8 clonotypes in ibrutinib-treated CLL. Using immunoSEQ multiplex PCR, the repertoire was profiled, and TCRdb retains in-frame clones only, with some absent. The sample has approximately 280,000 clones, 76% seen once. Sequencing was performed on PBMCs, taken at disease progression, from a patient treated with ibrutinib. These receptors all stem from a human donor with chronic lymphocytic leukemia.

The chain uses TRBV6-1 and TRBJ1-1, with a tentative D call TRBD1 (5 bases). CDR1 is MNHNS and CDR2 is SASEGT in the germline V gene. This CDR3 is built from 12 residues. V was trimmed by 6 bases and J by 2 bases, leaving 7 bases between them. The CDR3 DNA is TGTGCCAGCAGCGACAGAAACACTGAAGCTTTCTTT. Translating it yields CASSDRNTEAFF.

The chain is built from TRBV28 and TRBJ2-1; the match to TRBD2 covers 14 bases. The CDR3 covers 19 residues. CDR1 MDHEN and CDR2 SYDVKM come from the germline V gene. Germline trimming cut 5 bases from V and 4 bases from J; bases unmatched to any gene: 13. CDR3 nucleotides: TGTGCCAGCAGTCTCCAACCAGGGACTAGCGGGAGATGGTACAATGAGCAGTTCTTC. It codes for CASSLQPGTSGRWYNEQFF.